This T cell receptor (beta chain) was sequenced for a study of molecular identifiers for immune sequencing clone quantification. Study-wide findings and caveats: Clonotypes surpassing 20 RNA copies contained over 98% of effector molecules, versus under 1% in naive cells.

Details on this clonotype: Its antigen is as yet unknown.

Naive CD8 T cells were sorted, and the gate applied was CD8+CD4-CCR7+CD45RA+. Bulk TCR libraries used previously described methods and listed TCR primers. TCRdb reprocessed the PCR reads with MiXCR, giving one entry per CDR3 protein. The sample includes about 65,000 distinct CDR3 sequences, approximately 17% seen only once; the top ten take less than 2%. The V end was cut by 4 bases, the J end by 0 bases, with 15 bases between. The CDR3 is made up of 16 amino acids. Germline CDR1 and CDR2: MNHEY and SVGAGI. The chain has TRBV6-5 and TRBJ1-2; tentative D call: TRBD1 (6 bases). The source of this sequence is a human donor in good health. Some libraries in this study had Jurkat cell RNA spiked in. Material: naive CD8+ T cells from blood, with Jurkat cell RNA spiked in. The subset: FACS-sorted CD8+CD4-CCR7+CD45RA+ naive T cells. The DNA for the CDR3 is TGTGCCAGCAGTTCCAACCAGGGGCCTCCTAACTATGGCTACACCTTC. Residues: CASSSNQGPPNYGYTF.